This T cell receptor (beta chain) was identified in a study of vaccination and CD4 T cells after COVID-19. A remark on this clonotype: As yet, its antigen is unknown.

CDR1 is DFQATT and CDR2 is SNEGSKA in the germline V gene (reference sequence). The CDR3 sequence is 13 residues long. V was clipped by 6 bases and J by 4 bases, with 13 bases between them. An Oncomine TCR Beta short-read assay was used to sequence the DNA from cultured CD4+ T cells. In this case, cultured CD4+ T cells provided the extracted genomic DNA. MiXCR, run by TCRdb on the PCR reads, gives a single entry per CDR3 protein. The table records over 9,000 distinct CDR3 sequences, around 34% of them present only once. Treatment reported: roughly 11-day PBMC culture with coronavirus spike peptide pools or control peptides (ViraFEST assay). According to the study, CD4+ T cells from the unexposed donor were gathered ahead of the COVID-19 pandemic (2011-2018).

The chain employs TRBV20-1 and TRBJ2-1; D not certain. The sequenced material came from CD4+ T cells from blood, cultured in vitro. The sequence came from a human donor in good health. CDR3 sequence reads: CSARPRRYNEQFF. The CDR3 coding sequence is TGCAGTGCCAGACCCAGGCGATACAATGAGCAGTTCTTC.